This T cell receptor (beta chain) stems from a study of blood T cell repertoires in COVID-19. Background on the study: Italy, Spain and the United States were the sources of the convalescent and acute COVID-19 samples. T cells, B-cell-depleted T cells, or PBMCs supplied cDNA or gDNA.

V shed 3 bases, J shed 6 bases, and the junction held 8 bases outside the gene matches. The V gene's germline CDR1 is SGHTS and CDR2 YDEGEE. This CDR3 has 15 residues. Using immunoSEQ multiplex PCR, the repertoire was profiled, and TCRdb retains in-frame clones only, with some absent. The sample has roughly 230,000 clones; about 88% are singletons. Sequencing was done on a sample of peripheral blood. V and J are TRBV5-8 and TRBJ2-1, with 8 nucleotides matching TRBD2. This sequence originates from a man aged 40-50 years with acute or convalescent COVID-19. CDR3 in amino acids: CASSWNSGTGNEQFF. In nucleotides, the CDR3 is TGTGCCAGCAGCTGGAATAGCGGGACCGGCAATGAGCAGTTCTTC.